This T cell receptor (beta chain) was obtained from a study of CD8 T cells in Susac syndrome. Overall study findings and caveats: By the study's own acknowledgment, its TCR sequencing and HLA analysis included relatively few individuals.

With 4 bases removed from V and 11 bases from J, the gap between germline ends came to 11 bases. The CDR3 extends over 12 amino acids. The germline CDR1 and CDR2 sequences are MNHEY and SMNVEV (reference sequence). TCR beta was sequenced from blood CD8+ and CD4+ T cells. The study used treatment-naive patients who had stable or active relapsing-remitting disease as multiple sclerosis controls. This clonotype appeared a few times. Its antigen is unidentified. The authors reverse transcribed roughly 0.5 to 1 ug RNA with random hexamers. The immunoSEQ assay covered 54 Vbeta and 13 Jbeta segments for CDR3. TCRdb independently ran MiXCR on the immunoSEQ multiplex PCR reads; one entry per CDR3 protein. The sample includes a few hundred thousand distinct CDR3 sequences, around 85% seen only once; the top ten take about 0.1%.

V gene TRBV27 combines with J gene TRBJ2-2; D is undetermined. The source material was CD8+ T cells from PBMCs. This clonotype was obtained from a human donor with multiple sclerosis. The CDR3 sequence is CASSYSTEELFF. The DNA of the CDR3 is TGTGCCAGCAGTTACAGCACCGAAGAGCTGTTTTTT.